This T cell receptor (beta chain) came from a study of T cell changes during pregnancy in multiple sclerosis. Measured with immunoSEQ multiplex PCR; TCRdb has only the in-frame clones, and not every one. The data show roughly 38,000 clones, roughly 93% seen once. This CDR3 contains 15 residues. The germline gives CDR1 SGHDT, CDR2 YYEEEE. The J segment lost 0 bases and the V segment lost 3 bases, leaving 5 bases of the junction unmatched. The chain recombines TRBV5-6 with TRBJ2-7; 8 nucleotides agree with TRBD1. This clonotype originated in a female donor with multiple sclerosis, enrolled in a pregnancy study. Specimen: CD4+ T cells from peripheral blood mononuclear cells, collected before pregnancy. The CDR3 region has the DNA TGTGCCAGCAGCTATCAGGGGGCGTCCTCCTACGAGCAGTACTTC. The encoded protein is CASSYQGASSYEQYF.